In this sample, the clone carrying this T cell receptor (beta chain) turned up a few times. Its antigen is currently unknown. V lost 3 bases and J 0 bases, leaving 13 bases between the germline ends. The CDR3 totals 16 residues. Germline V gives CDR1 LNHNV, CDR2 YYDKDF (reference sequence). This specimen comes from a study of response to subunit inactivated influenza vaccine. Each CDR3 protein gets one entry after TCRdb re-called the RT-PCR reads with MiXCR. The repertoire includes over 800,000 distinct CDR3 sequences, 21% of them detected once, and about 10% sits in the top ten. Study results and limitations: Authors suggested seasonal influenza vaccinations each recruit few new T cells.

Sequencing was performed on PBMCs from blood, taken roughly 5 days after vaccination. This receptor was taken from a man in his fifties who received an inactivated influenza vaccine. This chain links TRBV15 with TRBJ2-3, with D possibly TRBD2 on 7 matching bases. The DNA of the CDR3 is TGTGCCACCAGCAGGGACCGGGGGGCGAGCACAGATACGCAGTATTTT. The encoded protein is CATSRDRGASTDTQYF.